One sample yielded the 7 T cell receptor beta chains listed below, sequenced in a study of T cell responses to AZD1222 COVID-19 vaccine. Clones were read by immunoSEQ multiplex PCR, and TCRdb kept only the in-frame ones, dropping some. Seen here are 120,000 or so clones, approximately 92% observed once, and the top ten hold 0.9% to 1.2%. Sample: peripheral blood, taken on day 0 of AZD1222 vaccination. These receptors all come from an adult in good health.

This clone showed up just once. This chain uses TRBV5-1 with TRBJ2-5; no clear D. The CDR3 is 16 residues long. The V gene lost 1 base and the J gene lost 4 bases, with 17 bases spanning the gap. Germline lookup yields CDR1 SGHRS and CDR2 YFSETQ. CDR3 bases: TGCGCCAGCAGCTTGACCGGCCCAATCGAAGGAGAGACCCAGTACTTC. Protein sequence: CASSLTGPIEGETQYF.

In this sample, this clone turned up once. V usage is TRBV19 and J usage is TRBJ1-5; D is perhaps TRBD1 (5 bases). Germline V gene sequence: CDR1 LNHDA, CDR2 SQIVND (reference sequence). Trimming removed 6 bases from V and 3 bases from J, with 18 bases in between. CDR3 length equals 16 residues. The CDR3 DNA follows: TGTGCCAGTAGAATAAAAAAGTGGGGCTCCAATCAGCCCCAGCATTTT. It encodes CASRIKKWGSNQPQHF.

The CDR3 here is CASSELQRANYGYTF. The CDR3 DNA reads as TGTGCCAGCAGTGAATTACAGCGAGCTAACTATGGCTACACCTTC. This rearrangement joins TRBV6-1 to TRBJ1-2; D gene uncertain. In germline, CDR1 is MNHNS, CDR2 SASEGT. V gave up 2 bases and J gave up 0 bases, with 10 bases separating them. The length of the CDR3 is 15 residues.

The CDR3 sequence is CASSFYSGTEEHF. The CDR3 DNA sequence: TGTGCCAGTAGTTTTTATTCTGGGACCGAGGAGCATTTT. The rearrangement links TRBV19 to TRBJ1-5, with D possibly TRBD1 on 5 matching bases. CDR3 length equals 13 residues. The V end was cut by 5 bases, the J end by 14 bases, with 19 bases between. Germline V gene data show CDR1 as LNHDA and CDR2 as SQIVND (reference sequence).

The chain links TRBV10-3 to TRBJ2-4, with 8 bases aligning to TRBD1. This CDR3 spans 14 amino acids. Losses at the gene ends were 6 bases for V and 8 bases for J; bases not matched to a gene: 9. The germline V gene encodes CDR1 ENHRY and CDR2 SYGVKD. The CDR3 is CAISVDRGRDIQYF. The CDR3 DNA sequence: TGTGCCATCAGCGTAGACAGGGGAAGAGACATTCAGTACTTC.

This rearrangement joins TRBV10-3 to TRBJ2-3; TRBD2 aligns across 9 bases. In germline, CDR1 is ENHRY, CDR2 SYGVKD. The CDR3 extends over 16 amino acids. Trimming at V came to 4 bases and at J to 6 bases, leaving 11 bases not matched to a gene. CDR3 residues: CAISANSGSGLDTQYF. The CDR3 DNA reads TGTGCCATCAGTGCGAATAGCGGGAGCGGTTTGGATACGCAGTATTTT.

This chain connects TRBV18 to TRBJ2-1; D gene uncertain. The germline V gene encodes CDR1 KGHSH and CDR2 LQKENI. The CDR3 is 12 amino acids. Trimming took off 2 bases at V and 6 bases at J, with 5 bases between the two ends. CDR3 sequence (DNA): TGTGCCAGCTCACCAATGCTCAATGAGCAGTTCTTC. As protein: CASSPMLNEQFF.